This TCR beta chain derives from a study of blood T cell repertoires in COVID-19 (dated by TCRdb to 2018 to 2021). The study in broad terms: Samples covering the acute and convalescent phases of COVID-19 were provided by collaborators in the United States, Italy and Spain. The prospective study material was composed of cDNA or gDNA derived from T cells, B-cell-depleted T cells, or PBMCs. Deeply sampled blood TCRbeta repertoires from subjects exposed to, actively infected with, or recovered from COVID-19 were included in the dataset. The repertoires were made available in a free public database intended to serve as a resource for research on the immune response to SARS-CoV-2. Samples were obtained from the ongoing ImmuneRACE study (first 160 participants) and from about 1,300 subjects provided by 6 global collaborators. Nearly every sample came with metadata listing a de-identified subject ID, COVID-19 status, age in years and sex. HLA class I and class II types, where available, came from metadata supplied by the sample provider rather than from assay-based typing. Study-level results and caveats: How much clinical and demographic metadata was included differed by source and by participant, and the metadata was provided uncurated.

TCRbeta CDR3 regions were amplified from genomic DNA using the immunoSEQ Assay, a bias-controlled multiplex PCR. The source study handled its data this way. The number of nucleated cells in each sample was estimated by amplification of reference gene primers within the assay. Sequence reads were collapsed and filtered to measure the absolute abundance of every unique TCRbeta CDR3 rearrangement. For each sample, productive Simpson clonality was calculated as the square root of Simpson's diversity index across productive rearrangements. In TCRdb, the immuneACCESS table is reduced to in-frame sequences with V and J assigned. These tables do not hold every clone; where another copy was compared, an unresolved V gene accounts for under half, and the others remain unexplained. From that table come the V and J calls and clone size; the DNA was used to work out D and trimming. The sample profile shows a few hundred thousand clones; around 87% of them were found once. The top ten hold approximately 2.3% of the sample.

One collaborating source in Seattle enrolled patients during active infection and followed them longitudinally through the course of disease. Collaborating institutions collected whole blood in K2EDTA tubes following their own protocols. For TCRbeta analysis, collaborator samples were shipped as frozen whole blood, as isolated PBMCs, or as DNA extracted from either sample type. For this clone: The clone's antigen remains unknown. Per-base qualities were not stored, and no clone one base away is much larger.

Sequenced sample: peripheral blood. The sequence was collected from a woman aged 60 to 75 with COVID-19, enrolled during active disease.

CDR3 loop: CASSHADQPQHF. The DNA sequence follows: TGTGCCAGCAGCCATGCGGATCAGCCCCAGCATTTT. The sequence is built from TRBV7-9 and TRBJ1-5; the D gene remains uncertain. The germline V gene encodes CDR1 SEHNR and CDR2 FQNEAQ (reference sequence). Including cysteine and phenylalanine, the CDR3 has 12 amino acids. Left in the record is the CDR3 DNA by itself, 36 bases read in frame from the first base. The junction carries 7 bases between V and J, which are trimmed by 5 bases and 5 bases respectively.